A single sample gave rise to the 3 T cell receptor beta chains below, sequenced in a study of blood T cell repertoires in COVID-19. The assay was immunoSEQ multiplex PCR, and TCRdb's table has in-frame clones only and misses some. The sample holds about 310,000 clones, approximately 83% seen once. Specimen: PBMCs or T cells enriched from blood (not recorded which). The source of these receptors is a man aged 25-45 years who had recovered from COVID-19.

This sequence joins TRBV7-3 and TRBJ1-2; 12 bases match TRBD1. The CDR3 runs to 17 residues. CDR1 and CDR2 (germline): SGHTA, FQGTGA. With 5 bases clipped from V and 8 bases from J, the junction kept 15 bases outside the gene matches. DNA for the CDR3: TGTGCCAGCAGCGCCAGCTCCCGGGACAGGGGGCTGGGGGGCTACACCTTC. Amino acids: CASSASSRDRGLGGYTF.

This rearrangement joins TRBV12-5 to TRBJ1-1; D might be TRBD1 (5 bases). Germline V gene sequence: CDR1 LGHNT, CDR2 FRNRAP. Trimming removed 6 bases from V and 5 bases from J, with 22 bases in between. This CDR3 is 16 amino acids long. The CDR3 spells CASGLSRQWAGTEAFF. As DNA, the CDR3 is TGTGCTAGTGGACTATCCAGACAGTGGGCGGGAACTGAAGCTTTCTTT.

The rearrangement joins TRBV9 to TRBJ1-1; D is possibly TRBD1 (5 bases). Germline CDR1 reads SGDLS; CDR2 reads YYNGEE. The germline V and J ends were trimmed by 4 bases and 4 bases, with 26 bases remaining between them. This CDR3 is built from 18 residues. CDR3 DNA: TGTGCCAGCAGCCCACGGGGGGTGGGGTTCACTCCGGGCACTGAAGCTTTCTTT. Translation: CASSPRGVGFTPGTEAFF.